This T cell receptor (beta chain) was retrieved from a study of response to subunit inactivated influenza vaccine. Points from the study as a whole: Only a handful of new T cells, the authors suggested, are recruited with each seasonal influenza vaccination.

The CDR3 spans 16 residues. Unmatched junction bases numbered 9, after V lost 5 bases and J lost 2 bases. MiXCR, run by TCRdb on the RT-PCR reads, gives a single entry per CDR3 protein. This sample has under 850,000 distinct CDR3 sequences, with roughly 18% found just once. This clonotype was counted between two and nine times. What it binds is not known. This sequence was found in a man aged 50 to 60 who received an inactivated influenza vaccine. V and J are TRBV12-3 or TRBV12-4 and TRBJ2-7; 10 nucleotides align to TRBD1. Here the sequenced sample was PBMCs from blood, taken 5 days after vaccination. For the CDR3, the DNA is TGTGCCAGCAGTCCAACTGACAGGGGGCGCCCCTACGAGCAGTACTTC. Translating gives CASSPTDRGRPYEQYF.